The 17 T cell receptor beta chains in this list originate from one sample, sequenced in a study of cytomegalovirus exposure and HLA in healthy donors. Primers for the PCR totalled 60 Vbeta and 13 Jbeta. Assay: immunoSEQ multiplex PCR; the TCRdb copy retains only in-frame clones and omits some. Of 100,000 or so clones listed, 78% were seen once; the top ten hold 1% to 1.5%. What was sequenced was PBMCs. The source of these receptors is a man aged 25 to 45 in good health and CMV-seronegative.

V is TRBV19 and J is TRBJ1-5; tentatively, D is TRBD1 (6 bases). Germline CDR1 reads LNHDA; CDR2 reads SQIVND (reference sequence). V lost 6 bases to trimming and J lost 6 bases, with 15 bases between them. This CDR3 has 14 amino acids. The CDR3 nucleotides are TGTGCCAGTAGAGCTGGGGGGGGCTCTCAGCCCCAGCATTTT. Its translation: CASRAGGGSQPQHF.

The chain employs TRBV6-1 and TRBJ2-5; D gene ambiguous. The J call may be wrong; the DNA end is better matched by TRBJ2-7. CDR1 and CDR2 from the germline V gene are MNHNS and SASEGT. The CDR3 extends over 12 amino acids. Here the CDR3 reads CASSEGNYEQYF. Here the CDR3 DNA reads TGTGCCAGCAGTGAAGGCAACTACGAGCAGTACTTC.

The chain combines TRBV20-1 with TRBJ2-7; D unclear. V dropped 5 bases and J dropped 4 bases, with 9 bases sitting between them. Germline CDR1 and CDR2: DFQATT and SNEGSKA (reference sequence). This CDR3 is 11 amino acids long. The CDR3 is CSASGAYEQYF. CDR3 bases: TGCAGTGCTTCCGGAGCTTACGAGCAGTACTTC.

The chain carries TRBV7-2 and TRBJ2-5, with TRBD2 matching over 9 bases. Germline CDR1 is SGHTA and CDR2 is FQGNSA. This CDR3 has 18 amino acids. V lost 1 base and J lost 3; bases outside the gene matches: 12. The CDR3, as DNA: TGTGCCAGCAGCTTAGGTGTTCTGGCGGGGGGGCTTGAAGAGACCCAGTACTTC. This gives the protein CASSLGVLAGGLEETQYF.

This sequence joins TRBV18 and TRBJ1-4; 7 nucleotides line up with TRBD1. Trimming took 4 bases from V and 11 from J; bases not matched to a gene: 4. This CDR3 contains 12 residues. CDR1 is KGHSH and CDR2 is LQKENI in the germline V gene. Here the CDR3 reads CASSHDRAKLFF. The CDR3 DNA reads as TGTGCCAGCTCACATGACAGGGCCAAACTGTTTTTT.

The V call is TRBV4-1, the J call TRBJ1-3; 7 bases match TRBD1. Looked up from germline, CDR1 is MGHRA and CDR2 is YSYEKL. The CDR3 length is 15 residues. The trim removed 3 bases at V and 4 bases at J, leaving 6 bases unmatched. The CDR3 region has the DNA TGCGCCAGCAGCCATACAGGGGCGTCAGGAAACACCATATATTTT. It specifies CASSHTGASGNTIYF.

V and J are TRBV18 and TRBJ1-1, with D possibly being TRBD1 (6 bases). V lost 5 bases to trimming and J lost 11 bases, with 24 bases between them. The V gene's germline CDR1 is KGHSH and CDR2 LQKENI. CDR3 size: 15 residues. CDR3 DNA sequence: TGTGCCAGCTCATACAGGGCGGAACACCCGAGGCGGGCTTTCTTT. Protein: CASSYRAEHPRRAFF.

The V call is TRBV5-1, the J call TRBJ2-7, with TRBD2 identical over 10 bases. The V gene end was trimmed by 5 bases and the J gene end by 1 base; junction bases not matched to a gene: 12. From germline, CDR1 is SGHRS and CDR2 YFSETQ. The CDR3 spans 17 residues. The CDR3 DNA reads TGCGCCAGCAGTCTAGGACTAGCGGAACGAGCATCCTACGAGCAGTACTTC. Translated, it gives CASSLGLAERASYEQYF.

The chain joins TRBV28 to TRBJ2-6, with 10 positions matching TRBD1. The CDR3 covers 17 residues. Trimming took 7 bases from V and 2 from J; bases not matched to a gene: 8. Germline CDR1 reads MDHEN; CDR2 reads SYDVKM. The CDR3 loop reads CASTWIGQGAGANVLTF. The CDR3 nucleotides are TGTGCCAGCACTTGGATCGGACAGGGGGCTGGGGCCAACGTCCTGACTTTC.

This clone was seen more than once but under ten times. The rearrangement joins TRBV7-9 to TRBJ2-3; 8 nucleotides line up with TRBD1. This CDR3 spans 14 amino acids. Per germline, CDR1 SEHNR and CDR2 FQNEAQ (reference sequence). Trimming removed 5 bases from V and 2 bases from J; junction bases left unmatched: 3. The CDR3 reads CASSRQGITDTQYF. The CDR3 DNA is TGTGCCAGCAGCAGACAGGGGATCACAGATACGCAGTATTTT.

The chain couples TRBV10-3 to TRBJ2-1, with TRBD2 matching 7 bases. The V gene's germline CDR1 is ENHRY and CDR2 SYGVKD. Trimming removed 4 bases from V and 3 bases from J; junction bases left unmatched: 6. This CDR3 is built from 15 residues. CDR3 region: CAISVGGRIYNEQFF. CDR3 nucleotides: TGTGCCATCAGTGTGGGGGGGAGAATCTACAATGAGCAGTTCTTC.

The chain has TRBV28 and TRBJ2-3; no definite D call. Trimming pared 1 base from V and 2 bases from J, leaving 13 bases between. Germline lookup yields CDR1 MDHEN and CDR2 SYDVKM. The CDR3 runs 16 residues. CDR3 sequence: CASSLYSVSYTDTQYF. CDR3 in DNA: TGTGCCAGCAGTTTATACTCTGTGTCCTACACAGATACGCAGTATTTT.

This clone appeared a few times. The V gene is TRBV18, the J gene TRBJ1-2; D is uncertain. This CDR3 spans 16 amino acids. Germline V gene sequence: CDR1 KGHSH, CDR2 LQKENI. V was shortened by 6 bases and J by 0 bases, with 17 bases between the two germline ends. Here the CDR3 reads CASSGVTERANYGYTF. The CDR3 DNA follows: TGTGCCAGCTCCGGGGTCACGGAACGAGCTAACTATGGCTACACCTTC.

The chain links TRBV5-6 to TRBJ2-2; D is unclear. This CDR3 region has 13 residues. V shed 4 bases and J shed 5 bases, with 9 bases lying between them. Germline-derived CDR1 and CDR2 are SGHDT and YYEEEE. CDR3 sequence (DNA): TGTGCCAGCAGCAGAGAGAGGACCGGGGAGCTGTTTTTT. Residues: CASSRERTGELFF.

The chain recombines TRBV27 with TRBJ1-1, with TRBD1 matching over 7 bases. Germline loops: CDR1 MNHEY, CDR2 SMNVEV (reference sequence). The V and J ends lost 7 bases and 0 bases, in that order; junction bases with no gene match: 8. This CDR3 region has 15 residues. CDR3 residues: CASNRDRAMNTEAFF. The CDR3 DNA follows: TGTGCCAGCAACCGGGACAGAGCCATGAACACTGAAGCTTTCTTT.

In its sample, this clone was seen once. The CDR3 reads CASSSRRHFPDTQYF. As DNA, the CDR3 is TGTGCCAGCAGCTCCAGGCGACATTTTCCCGATACGCAGTATTTT. This rearrangement joins TRBV7-2 to TRBJ2-3; D uncertain. Germline values: CDR1 SGHTA, CDR2 FQGNSA. V dropped 4 bases and J dropped 6 bases, with 17 bases sitting between them. The length of the CDR3 is 15 residues.

The chain carries TRBV15 and TRBJ1-2; a possible D gene is TRBD1 (5 bases). The CDR3 has 16 residues. V was clipped by 2 bases and J by 5 bases, with 18 bases between them. Germline V gene sequence: CDR1 LNHNV, CDR2 YYDKDF (reference sequence). The CDR3 bases are TGTGCCACCAGCAGACAGCAGGGTGGTCTCTCGTATGGCTACACCTTC. This translates into CATSRQQGGLSYGYTF.